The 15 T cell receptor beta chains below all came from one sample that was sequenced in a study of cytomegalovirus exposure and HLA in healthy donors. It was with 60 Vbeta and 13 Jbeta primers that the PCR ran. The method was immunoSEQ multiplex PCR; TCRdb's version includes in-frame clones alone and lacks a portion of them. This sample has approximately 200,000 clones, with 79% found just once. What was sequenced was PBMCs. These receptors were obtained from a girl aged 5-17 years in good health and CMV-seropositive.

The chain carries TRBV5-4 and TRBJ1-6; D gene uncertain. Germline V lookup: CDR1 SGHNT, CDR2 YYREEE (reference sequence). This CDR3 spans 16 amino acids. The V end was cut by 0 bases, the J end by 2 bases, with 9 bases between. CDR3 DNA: TGTGCCAGCAGCTTGGAACCGGGTACCTATAATTCACCCCTCCACTTT. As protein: CASSLEPGTYNSPLHF. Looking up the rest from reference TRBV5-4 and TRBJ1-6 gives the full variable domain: ETGVTQSPTHLIKTRGQQVTLRCSSQSGHNTVSWYQQALGQGPQFIFQYYREEENGRGNFPPRFSGLQFPNYSSELNVNALELDDSALYLCASSLEPGTYNSPLHFGNGTRLTVT.

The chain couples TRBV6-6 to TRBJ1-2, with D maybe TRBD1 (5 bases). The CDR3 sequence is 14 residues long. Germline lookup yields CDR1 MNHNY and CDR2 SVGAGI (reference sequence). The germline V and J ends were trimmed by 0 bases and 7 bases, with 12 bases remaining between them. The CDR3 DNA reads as TGTGCCAGCAGTTACTCCGGGACTAACGGTGGCTACACCTTC. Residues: CASSYSGTNGGYTF.

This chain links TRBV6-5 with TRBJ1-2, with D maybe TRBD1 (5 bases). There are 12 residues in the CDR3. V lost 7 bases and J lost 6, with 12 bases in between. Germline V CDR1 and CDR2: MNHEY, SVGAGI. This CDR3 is CASTSTENGYTF. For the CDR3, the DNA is TGTGCCAGCACTTCGACAGAGAATGGCTACACCTTC.

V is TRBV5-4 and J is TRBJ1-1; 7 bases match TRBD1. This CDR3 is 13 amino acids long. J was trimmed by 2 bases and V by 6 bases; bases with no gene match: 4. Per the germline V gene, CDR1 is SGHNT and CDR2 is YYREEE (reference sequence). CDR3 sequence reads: CASTDRENTEAFF. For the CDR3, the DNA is TGTGCCAGCACCGACAGGGAAAACACTGAAGCTTTCTTT.

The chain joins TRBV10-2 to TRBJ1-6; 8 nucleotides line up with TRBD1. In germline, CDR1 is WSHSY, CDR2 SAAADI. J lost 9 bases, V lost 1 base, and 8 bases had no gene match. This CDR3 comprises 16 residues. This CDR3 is CASSEWGQDRASPLHF. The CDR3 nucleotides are TGCGCCAGCAGTGAGTGGGGACAGGATCGCGCTTCACCCCTCCACTTT.

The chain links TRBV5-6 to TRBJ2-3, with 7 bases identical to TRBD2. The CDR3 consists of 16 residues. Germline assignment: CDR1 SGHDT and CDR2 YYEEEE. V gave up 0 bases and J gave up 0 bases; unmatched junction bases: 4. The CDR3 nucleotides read TGTGCCAGCAGCTTGGGCGCGCGGGGGAGCACAGATACGCAGTATTTT. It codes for CASSLGARGSTDTQYF.

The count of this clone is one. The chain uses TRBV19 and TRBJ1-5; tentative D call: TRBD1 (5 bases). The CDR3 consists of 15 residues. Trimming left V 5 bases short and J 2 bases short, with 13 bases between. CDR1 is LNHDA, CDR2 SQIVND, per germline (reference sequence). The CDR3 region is CASSWSREGNQPQHF. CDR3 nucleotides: TGTGCCAGTAGTTGGTCCAGGGAAGGCAATCAGCCCCAGCATTTT. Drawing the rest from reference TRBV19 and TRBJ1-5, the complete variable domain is DGGITQSPKYLFRKEGQNVTLSCEQNLNHDAMYWYRQDPGQGLRLIYYSQIVNDFQKGDIAEGYSVSREKKESFPLTVTSAQKNPTAFYLCASSWSREGNQPQHFGDGTRLSIL.

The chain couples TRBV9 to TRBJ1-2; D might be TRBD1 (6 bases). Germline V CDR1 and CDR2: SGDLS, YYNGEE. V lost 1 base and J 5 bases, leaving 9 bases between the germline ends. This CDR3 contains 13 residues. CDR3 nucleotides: TGTGCCAGCAGCGTATCAGGGGAATATGGCTACACCTTC. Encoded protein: CASSVSGEYGYTF.

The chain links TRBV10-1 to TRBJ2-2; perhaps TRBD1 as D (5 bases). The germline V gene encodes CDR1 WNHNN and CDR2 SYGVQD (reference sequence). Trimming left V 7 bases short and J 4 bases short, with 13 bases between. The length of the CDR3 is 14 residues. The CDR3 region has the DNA TGCGCCAGCAATCATCGACAGTCCACCGGGGAGCTGTTTTTT. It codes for CASNHRQSTGELFF.

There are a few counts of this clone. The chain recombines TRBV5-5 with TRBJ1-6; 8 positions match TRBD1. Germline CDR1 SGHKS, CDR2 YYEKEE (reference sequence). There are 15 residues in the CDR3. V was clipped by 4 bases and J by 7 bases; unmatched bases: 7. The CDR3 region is CASSPTGTGNSPLHF. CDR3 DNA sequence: TGTGCCAGCAGCCCAACCGGGACAGGCAATTCACCCCTCCACTTT.

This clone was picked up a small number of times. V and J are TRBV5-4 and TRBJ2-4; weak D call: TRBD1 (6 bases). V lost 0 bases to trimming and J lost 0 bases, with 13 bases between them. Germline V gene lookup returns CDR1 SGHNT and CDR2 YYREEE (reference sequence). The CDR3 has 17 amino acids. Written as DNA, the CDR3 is TGTGCCAGCAGCTTGGAAGGACAGACACTAGCCAAAAACATTCAGTACTTC. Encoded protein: CASSLEGQTLAKNIQYF.

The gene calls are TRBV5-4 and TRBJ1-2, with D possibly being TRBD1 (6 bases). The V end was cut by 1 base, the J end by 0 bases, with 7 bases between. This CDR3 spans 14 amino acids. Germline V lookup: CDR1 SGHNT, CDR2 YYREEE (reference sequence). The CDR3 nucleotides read TGTGCCAGCAGCTTGACAGGGTCTAACTATGGCTACACCTTC. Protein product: CASSLTGSNYGYTF.

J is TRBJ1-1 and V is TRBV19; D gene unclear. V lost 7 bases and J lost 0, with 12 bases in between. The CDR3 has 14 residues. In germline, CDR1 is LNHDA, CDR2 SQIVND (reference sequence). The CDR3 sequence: CASIPGYMNTEAFF. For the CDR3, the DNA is TGTGCCAGTATCCCGGGATACATGAACACTGAAGCTTTCTTT.

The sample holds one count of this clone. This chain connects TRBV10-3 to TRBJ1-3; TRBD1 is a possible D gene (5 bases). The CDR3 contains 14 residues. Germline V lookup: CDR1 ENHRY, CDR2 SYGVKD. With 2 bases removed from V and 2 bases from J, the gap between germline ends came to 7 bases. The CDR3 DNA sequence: TGTGCCATCAGTGAGGCCAGGGCTGGAAACACCATATATTTT. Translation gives CAISEARAGNTIYF.

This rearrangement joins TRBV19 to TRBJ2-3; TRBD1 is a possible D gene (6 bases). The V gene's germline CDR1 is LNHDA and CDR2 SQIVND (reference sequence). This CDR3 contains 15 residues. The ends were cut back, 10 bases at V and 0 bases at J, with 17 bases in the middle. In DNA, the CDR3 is TGTGCCACCAAGCTTGGGGGCCCTAGCACAGATACGCAGTATTTT. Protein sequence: CATKLGGPSTDTQYF.